Many counts were recorded for the clone carrying this T cell receptor beta chain. Its antigen is unknown. The authors amplified TCR beta CDR3 regions, and they did so from RNA transcripts for repertoire sequencing. Second-round multiplex PCR came after first-round RT-PCR with HTBI primers. Each CDR3 protein gets one entry after TCRdb re-called the multiplex PCR reads with MiXCR. The sample consists of 150,000 to 200,000 distinct CDR3 sequences, roughly 37% of them appearing once. The data originate from a study of Graves' ophthalmopathy and Graves' hyperthyroidism. This CDR3 has 13 residues. Germline V CDR1 and CDR2: SEHNR, FQNEAQ (reference sequence). Trimming took 2 bases from V and 6 from J, leaving 10 bases between them. From fresh peripheral blood, around 10 ml in volume, the PBMCs were obtained. Notes on the study in general: Detection in blood was also observed for most expanded thyroid clonotypes above 0.001 frequency. Using 13 signatures, a model distinguished ophthalmopathy from stable hyperthyroidism, reaching 87.88% sensitivity and 81.08% specificity. The model's ophthalmopathy progression predictions had about 71% sensitivity and 72% to 75% specificity.

This sequence joins TRBV7-9 and TRBJ1-2; the D gene is possibly TRBD1 (5 bases). This TCR was recovered from a woman between 40 and 50 years old with Graves' ophthalmopathy. The specimen sequenced was peripheral blood. The CDR3 DNA reads TGTGCCAGCAGCTTATCTGGGGCTGATGGCTACACCTTC. Amino acids: CASSLSGADGYTF.